Below, 5 T cell receptor beta chains from the same sample are listed, as sequenced in a study of identical twins. Each CDR3 protein gets one entry after TCRdb re-called the 5' RACE reads with MiXCR. The sample holds 510,000 or so distinct CDR3 sequences; nearly 15% are singletons and the top ten take 0.35% to 0.45%. These data also formed part of another study, on yellow fever vaccine responses in identical twins.

Sequencing was performed on CD4+ T cells sorted from blood. These receptors were obtained from a woman younger than 30 in good health.

The chain is built from TRBV7-3 and TRBJ2-3, with 7 bases lining up with TRBD2. V was pared by 0 bases and J by 0 bases, with 12 bases of the junction left unmatched. Germline CDR1 is SGHTA and CDR2 is FQGTGA. This CDR3 has 19 residues. Here the CDR3 DNA reads TGTGCCAGCAGCTTAACGGGTAGTAGCGGGTTTTTAAGCACAGATACGCAGTATTTT. Protein product: CASSLTGSSGFLSTDTQYF.

This clonotype was seen many times. The rearrangement uses TRBV12-3 or TRBV12-4 and TRBJ2-5; 8 bases align to TRBD2. This CDR3 has 12 residues. Trimming cost V 8 bases and J 5 bases; bases outside gene matches: 4. This CDR3 reads CASCPGGETQYF. The CDR3 bases are TGTGCCAGCTGCCCGGGGGGGGAGACCCAGTACTTC.

The sample holds a few counts of this clonotype. This rearrangement joins TRBV12-3 or TRBV12-4 to TRBJ1-4; D not certain. With 7 bases removed from V and 4 bases from J, the gap between germline ends came to 13 bases. The CDR3 is 14 residues long. CDR3 sequence (DNA): TGTGCCAGCACCCCCCGGGTACATAATGAAAAACTGTTTTTT. The encoded protein is CASTPRVHNEKLFF.

This clonotype showed up just a few times. One junction end does not reproduce the germline sequence, and a read error may be involved. DNA of the CDR3: TGCAGCGTCGGGGACAGGATCTCTGGATGGCACTTC. This codes for CSVGDRISGWHF. The chain is built from TRBV29-1 and TRBJ2-4, with TRBD1 identical over 8 bases. The CDR3 is 12 amino acids. CDR1 and CDR2 (germline): SQVTM, ANQGSEA.

The chain is built from TRBV20-1 and TRBJ2-7; 9 bases align to TRBD2. The CDR3 runs to 15 residues. J was trimmed by 4 bases and V by 3 bases; bases with no gene match: 10. Looked up from germline, CDR1 is DFQATT and CDR2 is SNEGSKA (reference sequence). CDR3 amino acids: CSAREGTSTPYEQYV. CDR3 nucleotide sequence: TGCAGTGCTAGGGAGGGGACTAGCACACCTTACGAGCAGTACGTC.